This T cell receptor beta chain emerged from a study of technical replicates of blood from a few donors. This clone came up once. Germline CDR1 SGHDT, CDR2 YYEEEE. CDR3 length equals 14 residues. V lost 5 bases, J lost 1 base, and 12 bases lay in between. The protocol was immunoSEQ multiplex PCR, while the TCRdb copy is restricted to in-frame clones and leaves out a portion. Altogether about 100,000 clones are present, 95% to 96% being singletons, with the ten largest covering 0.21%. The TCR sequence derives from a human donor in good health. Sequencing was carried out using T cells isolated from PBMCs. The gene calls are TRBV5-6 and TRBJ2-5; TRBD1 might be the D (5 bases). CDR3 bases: TGTGCCAGCAGTGGGGCCGGGTTCCAAGAGACCCAGTACTTC. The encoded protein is CASSGAGFQETQYF.